This T cell receptor (beta chain) comes out of a study of shared clonotypes between healthy human individuals. This clone has at least ten counts. Caucasian adults living in Nashville, Tennessee, provided all samples. Profiled with immunoSEQ multiplex PCR; TCRdb holds only in-frame clones, not every one. The table shows some 790,000 clones, with 72% occurring only once. The CDR3 has 14 amino acids. Trimming took 7 bases from V and 2 from J, leaving 11 bases between them. From germline, CDR1 is MNHNS and CDR2 SASEGT. V and J are TRBV6-1 and TRBJ2-2; maybe TRBD1 (5 bases). Sequenced material: memory CD4+ T cells sorted from blood. Subset defined: CD45RA-negative fraction. The clonotype comes from a woman younger than 45 in good health. CDR3 DNA: TGTGCCAGCACAGGCAGGGCCAACACCGGGGAGCTGTTTTTT. As protein: CASTGRANTGELFF.